These 18 T cell receptor beta chains were sequenced from one sample in a study of shared clonotypes between healthy human individuals. Generated by immunoSEQ multiplex PCR, the TCRdb table keeps only in-frame clones and is missing some. The top ten hold less than 0.06% of the sample, which has under 550,000 clones, almost 97% seen once. Sequencing was done on a sample of naive CD4+ T cells sorted from blood. Described subset: CD45RA+ positively selected. The receptors stem from a woman aged 25 to 39 in good health.

The genes are TRBV5-4 and TRBJ1-2; D call uncertain. Per the germline V gene, CDR1 is SGHNT and CDR2 is YYREEE (reference sequence). The CDR3 loop spans 13 amino acids. Trimming removed 2 bases from V and 4 bases from J, with 9 bases in between. In nucleotides, the CDR3 is TGTGCCAGCAGCTTCGCCGGATCCTATGGCTACACCTTC. Encoded protein: CASSFAGSYGYTF.

The V gene is TRBV7-2, the J gene TRBJ1-5; no reliable D call. V lost 1 base, J lost 4 bases, and 8 bases lay in between. The germline V gene encodes CDR1 SGHTA and CDR2 FQGNSA. The CDR3 is 14 residues long. CDR3 in amino acids: CASSLVRGNQPQHF. In nucleotides, the CDR3 is TGTGCCAGCAGCTTAGTACGGGGAAATCAGCCCCAGCATTTT.

This chain links TRBV29-1 with TRBJ2-1; D might be TRBD2 (6 bases). Germline CDR1 reads SQVTM; CDR2 reads ANQGSEA. V lost 6 bases and J 5 bases, leaving 8 bases between the germline ends. The CDR3 has 11 amino acids. The CDR3 DNA follows: TGCAGCGTGACTAGAGACAATGAGCAGTTCTTC. It encodes CSVTRDNEQFF.

This chain connects TRBV28 to TRBJ2-7; TRBD2 matches 7 bases. V dropped 3 bases and J dropped 0; count of bases not matched to a gene: 5. From germline, CDR1 is MDHEN and CDR2 SYDVKM. The CDR3 is 15 amino acids. For the CDR3, the DNA is TGTGCCAGCAGTTTTTGGCGGGAGAGCTCCTACGAGCAGTACTTC. Translated, it gives CASSFWRESSYEQYF.

The chain carries TRBV28 and TRBJ1-1; tentatively, D is TRBD1 (6 bases). V was shortened by 7 bases and J by 4 bases, with 13 bases between the two germline ends. CDR3 length equals 13 residues. Germline V gene sequence: CDR1 MDHEN, CDR2 SYDVKM. CDR3 DNA: TGTGCCAGCATTAACAGGGTGTTCACTGAAGCTTTCTTT. It encodes CASINRVFTEAFF.

The V gene is TRBV9, the J gene TRBJ2-7; 9 positions agree with TRBD1. The CDR3 is 14 residues long. CDR1 SGDLS and CDR2 YYNGEE come from the germline V gene. V gave up 3 bases and J gave up 4 bases; unmatched junction bases: 5. This CDR3 reads CASSAGQGWYEQYF. The CDR3 nucleotides are TGTGCCAGCAGCGCCGGACAGGGGTGGTACGAGCAGTACTTC.

This rearrangement joins TRBV19 to TRBJ2-1; D might be TRBD2 (6 bases). The CDR3 is 15 amino acids. The V gene's germline CDR1 is LNHDA and CDR2 SQIVND (reference sequence). The V and J ends lost 4 bases and 7 bases respectively, with 17 bases between them. The DNA of the CDR3 is TGTGCCAGTAGTAGAGACCGGGACTTTTATAATGAGCAGTTCTTC. This gives the protein CASSRDRDFYNEQFF. The full variable domain, completed using reference TRBV19 and TRBJ2-1, is DGGITQSPKYLFRKEGQNVTLSCEQNLNHDAMYWYRQDPGQGLRLIYYSQIVNDFQKGDIAEGYSVSREKKESFPLTVTSAQKNPTAFYLCASSRDRDFYNEQFFGPGTRLTVL.

V usage is TRBV10-3 and J usage is TRBJ1-1; D is ambiguous. Trimming took off 2 bases at V and 4 bases at J, with 14 bases between the two ends. Germline assignment: CDR1 ENHRY and CDR2 SYGVKD. This CDR3 comprises 15 residues. In DNA, the CDR3 is TGTGCCATCAGTGAGCGGGGTCTTGCACTCACTGAAGCTTTCTTT. Translation: CAISERGLALTEAFF.

The rearrangement uses TRBV6-1 and TRBJ2-7, with TRBD1 as a possible D gene (5 bases). The CDR3 spans 15 residues. The germline gives CDR1 MNHNS, CDR2 SASEGT. The germline V and J ends were trimmed by 6 bases and 2 bases, with 17 bases remaining between them. DNA for the CDR3: TGTGCCAGCAGGGAACAGGACGGCACCCCCTACGAGCAGTACTTC. Its protein product is CASREQDGTPYEQYF.

The V and J genes are TRBV28 and TRBJ1-3, with 9 bases identical to TRBD1. The V segment lost 7 bases and the J segment 2 bases; nucleotides outside the gene matches: 9. The CDR3 contains 16 residues. The V gene's germline CDR1 is MDHEN and CDR2 SYDVKM. The CDR3 sequence is CASIPPGQGPGNTIYF. The CDR3 coding sequence is TGTGCCAGCATCCCGCCGGGACAGGGACCTGGAAACACCATATATTTT. Combining the CDR3 with reference TRBV28 and TRBJ1-3 gives the whole variable domain DVKVTQSSRYLVKRTGEKVFLECVQDMDHENMFWYRQDPGLGLRLIYFSYDVKMKEKGDIPEGYSVSREKKERFSLILESASTNQTSMYLCASIPPGQGPGNTIYFGEGSWLTVV.

This chain connects TRBV6-1 to TRBJ1-2; D is unclear. The ends were cut back, 5 bases at V and 8 bases at J, with 18 bases in the middle. CDR1 MNHNS and CDR2 SASEGT come from the germline V gene. This CDR3 spans 14 amino acids. The CDR3 protein is CASSQLGLGDGYTF. Here the CDR3 DNA reads TGTGCCAGCAGTCAGCTTGGGTTGGGCGACGGCTACACCTTC.

This chain joins TRBV28 and TRBJ2-1; 10 bases are shared with TRBD2. The CDR3 consists of 15 residues. Germline loops: CDR1 MDHEN, CDR2 SYDVKM. The junction had 6 bases not matched to a gene; V was cut back by 2 bases and J by 8 bases. CDR3 region: CASSLRGLAKYEQFF. The CDR3 DNA reads TGTGCCAGCAGTTTAAGGGGACTAGCGAAGTATGAGCAGTTCTTC.

The rearrangement uses TRBV5-1 and TRBJ1-5; 8 nucleotides agree with TRBD1. The CDR3 sequence is 15 residues long. Germline V lookup: CDR1 SGHRS, CDR2 YFSETQ. J lost 4 bases, V lost 0 bases, and 3 bases had no gene match. CDR3 DNA sequence: TGCGCCAGCAGCTTGGGGACAGGGTTTAATCAGCCCCAGCATTTT. It encodes CASSLGTGFNQPQHF. Combining the CDR3 with reference TRBV5-1 and TRBJ1-5 gives the whole variable domain KAGVTQTPRYLIKTRGQQVTLSCSPISGHRSVSWYQQTPGQGLQFLFEYFSETQRNKGNFPGRFSGRQFSNSRSEMNVSTLELGDSALYLCASSLGTGFNQPQHFGDGTRLSIL.

The genes are TRBV28 and TRBJ2-7, with TRBD2 matching over 15 bases. CDR1 MDHEN and CDR2 SYDVKM come from the germline V gene. The CDR3 has 15 amino acids. Germline trimming cut 4 bases from V and 12 bases from J; bases unmatched to any gene: 10. The CDR3 region is CASSWTSGRAKERYF. The CDR3 DNA sequence: TGTGCCAGCAGTTGGACTAGCGGGAGGGCCAAGGAACGGTACTTC.

The chain is built from TRBV2 and TRBJ2-5; a possible D gene is TRBD1 (6 bases). The end of the DNA aligns better with TRBJ2-7, so the J call may be wrong. CDR3 length: 14 amino acids. CDR1 SNHLY and CDR2 FYNNEI come from the germline V gene. CDR3 protein: CASLIHSQGYEQYF. CDR3 coding DNA: TGTGCCAGCCTTATCCATTCACAGGGCTACGAGCAGTACTTC.

This chain joins TRBV27 and TRBJ1-5; perhaps TRBD1 as D (6 bases). This CDR3 has 16 residues. Per the germline V gene, CDR1 is MNHEY and CDR2 is SMNVEV (reference sequence). Deletions cut 8 bases from V and 2 bases from J, with 19 bases between. The CDR3: CASRKGGGRGNQPQHF. Written as DNA, the CDR3 is TGTGCCAGCCGAAAGGGGGGGGGTAGGGGCAATCAGCCCCAGCATTTT.

Turning to this clone: The same CDR3 can be traced to other DNA sequences in this sample. The V and J genes are TRBV5-1 and TRBJ2-1; D may be TRBD1 (6 bases). Trimming shortened V by 0 bases and J by 1 base, and 8 bases separated the two germline ends. The CDR3 is 15 residues long. Germline V lookup: CDR1 SGHRS, CDR2 YFSETQ. The CDR3: CASSLGQGSYNEQFF. In DNA, the CDR3 is TGCGCCAGCAGCTTGGGCCAGGGGTCCTACAATGAGCAGTTCTTC. Combining the CDR3 with reference TRBV5-1 and TRBJ2-1 gives the whole variable domain KAGVTQTPRYLIKTRGQQVTLSCSPISGHRSVSWYQQTPGQGLQFLFEYFSETQRNKGNFPGRFSGRQFSNSRSEMNVSTLELGDSALYLCASSLGQGSYNEQFFGPGTRLTVL.

The chain carries TRBV7-9 and TRBJ1-1, with D possibly TRBD1 on 5 matching bases. CDR3 length: 14 residues. Per germline, CDR1 SEHNR and CDR2 FQNEAQ (reference sequence). Trimming pared 4 bases from V and 4 bases from J, leaving 13 bases between. The CDR3 spells CASSSAGTGTEAFF. CDR3 bases: TGTGCCAGCAGCTCCGCCGGGACGGGCACTGAAGCTTTCTTT.